One sample yielded the 28 T cell receptor beta chains listed below, sequenced in a study of shared clonotypes between healthy human individuals. Clones were sequenced by immunoSEQ multiplex PCR, and TCRdb holds only the in-frame ones, with some missing. The sample carries roughly 2.1 million clones, around 93% recorded once. Naive CD8 cells, CD45RO-negative and positively selected for CCR7, excluded terminally differentiated effector memory CD45RA+ cells. Sequenced sample: naive CD8+ T cells from PBMCs. These receptor sequences come from a young man in good health. Some clones in this sample may be carry-over from other donors' samples.

This chain joins TRBV4-3 and TRBJ1-1; tentative D call: TRBD1 (6 bases). V lost 0 bases, J lost 0 bases, and 14 bases lay in between. CDR1 LGHNA and CDR2 YSLEER come from the germline V gene. This CDR3 spans 17 amino acids. The CDR3 protein is CASSQEYGGIMNTEAFF. The CDR3 nucleotides are TGCGCCAGCAGCCAAGAATACGGGGGCATCATGAACACTGAAGCTTTCTTT.

This clone occurred once. CDR3 nucleotides: TGTGCCAGCAGCCCGGGCCTCCCCCTCACAGATACGCAGTATTTT. Residues: CASSPGLPLTDTQYF. The chain links TRBV9 to TRBJ2-3; D uncertain. From germline, CDR1 is SGDLS and CDR2 YYNGEE. Between the trimmed V and J ends, which lost 4 bases and 2 bases, there was a span of 14 bases. This CDR3 contains 15 residues.

This chain links TRBV5-1 with TRBJ2-3; D perhaps matches TRBD2 (6 bases). Germline V lookup: CDR1 SGHRS, CDR2 YFSETQ. The CDR3 has 16 amino acids. The V end lost 0 bases, the J end lost 6 bases, and 17 bases lay between the germline ends. DNA of the CDR3: TGCGCCAGCAGCTTGGCCGGGCTAGCGATCGGGGATACGCAGTATTTT. It yields the protein CASSLAGLAIGDTQYF.

This clone was observed a single time. The junction shows a germline mismatch at one end, possibly a read error. J is TRBJ2-3 and V is TRBV28; D not certain. The CDR3 is 9 amino acids. Germline values: CDR1 MDHEN, CDR2 SYDVKM. The chain's CDR3 is CASGPSRDF. In nucleotides, the CDR3 is TGTGCCAGCGGACCGTCTAGGGATTTT.

The gene calls are TRBV19 and TRBJ2-1, with 10 bases aligning to TRBD2. The CDR3 totals 16 residues. Germline CDR1 reads LNHDA; CDR2 reads SQIVND (reference sequence). The J segment lost 8 bases and the V segment lost 5 bases, leaving 12 bases of the junction unmatched. CDR3 amino acids: CASSPFGLAGVDEQFF. The CDR3 coding sequence is TGTGCCAGTAGTCCCTTTGGGCTAGCGGGAGTTGATGAGCAGTTCTTC.

The chain has TRBV28 and TRBJ1-5; 8 nucleotides match TRBD1. After removal of 3 bases from V and 2 bases from J, the junction contained 12 bases not matched to a gene. The CDR3 length is 18 residues. Germline CDR1 reads MDHEN; CDR2 reads SYDVKM. CDR3 bases: TGTGCCAGCAGTTTCGGGACAGGACAGTTTGGGCGCAATCAGCCCCAGCATTTT. It translates to CASSFGTGQFGRNQPQHF.

The V call is TRBV13, the J call TRBJ1-2; possibly TRBD1 for D (6 bases). CDR1 is PRHDT, CDR2 FYEKMQ, per germline (reference sequence). The V end lost 2 bases, the J end lost 5 bases, and 18 bases lay between the germline ends. The CDR3 is 16 amino acids. The chain's CDR3 is CASSLRDSAGVYGYTF. The CDR3, as DNA: TGTGCCAGCAGCTTACGGGATTCTGCAGGGGTTTATGGCTACACCTTC. The entire variable domain, with the rest obtained from reference TRBV13 and TRBJ1-2, is as follows: AAGVIQSPRHLIKEKRETATLKCYPIPRHDTVYWYQQGPGQDPQFLISFYEKMQSDKGSIPDRFSAQQFSDYHSELNMSSLELGDSALYFCASSLRDSAGVYGYTFGSGTRLTVV.

Of note for this clone: This sample also contains other DNA sequences that code for the same CDR3. The gene calls are TRBV10-3 and TRBJ2-5; the D is unclear. Germline CDR1 reads ENHRY; CDR2 reads SYGVKD. The CDR3 spans 13 residues. Trimming took off 2 bases at V and 2 bases at J, with 6 bases between the two ends. CDR3 loop: CAISEGQQETQYF. CDR3 coding DNA: TGTGCCATCAGTGAGGGGCAGCAAGAGACCCAGTACTTC.

V is TRBV5-4 and J is TRBJ1-3; D remains ambiguous. Germline CDR1 reads SGHNT; CDR2 reads YYREEE (reference sequence). The CDR3 loop spans 11 amino acids. Trimming took 5 bases from V and 1 from J, leaving 1 base between them. CDR3 region: CASRSGNTIYF. CDR3 sequence (DNA): TGTGCCAGCAGATCTGGAAACACCATATATTTT.

The chain combines TRBV4-1 with TRBJ2-4; either TRBD1 or TRBD2 may supply D (5 bases each). From germline, CDR1 is MGHRA and CDR2 YSYEKL. Trimming cost V 4 bases and J 3 bases, with 13 bases left between them. CDR3 length equals 15 residues. The CDR3 loop reads CASSPWGTLKNIQYF. Written as DNA, the CDR3 is TGCGCCAGCAGCCCTTGGGGGACGCTCAAAAACATTCAGTACTTC.

The V and J genes are TRBV5-1 and TRBJ2-7, with D unresolved. This CDR3 spans 15 amino acids. V shed 3 bases and J shed 0 bases, with 13 bases lying between them. CDR1 is SGHRS and CDR2 is YFSETQ in the germline V gene. CDR3 protein: CASSYYISDSYEQYF. As DNA, the CDR3 is TGCGCCAGCAGCTATTATATTTCCGACTCCTACGAGCAGTACTTC.

The rearrangement joins TRBV29-1 to TRBJ1-2, with no clear D. Trimming removed 3 bases at V and 4 bases at J, with 9 bases between. Germline V gives CDR1 SQVTM, CDR2 ANQGSEA. The length of the CDR3 is 12 residues. The CDR3 loop is CSVDYGLYGYTF. The CDR3 DNA reads TGCAGCGTTGATTACGGCCTCTATGGCTACACCTTC.

The CDR3 DNA reads TGTGCCAGCAGCCCATTTAGCTCGTCGGAGACCCAGTACTTC. It codes for CASSPFSSSETQYF. V and J are TRBV7-9 and TRBJ2-5; D gene ambiguous. CDR3 size: 14 residues. Per the germline V gene, CDR1 is SEHNR and CDR2 is FQNEAQ (reference sequence). Trimming stripped 5 bases from V and 5 bases from J, with 15 bases between.

This chain links TRBV5-6 with TRBJ2-5; 7 bases match TRBD1. The germline V gene has CDR1 SGHDT and CDR2 YYEEEE. V lost 7 bases to trimming and J lost 1 base; unmatched junction nucleotides: 16. The CDR3 covers 17 residues. In nucleotides, the CDR3 is TGTGCCAGCCTCCAAAATTACAGGGGTTTTAGCCAAGAGACCCAGTACTTC. Translating gives CASLQNYRGFSQETQYF.

The chain carries TRBV27 and TRBJ2-7; 9 positions match TRBD2. Germline V gene lookup returns CDR1 MNHEY and CDR2 SMNVEV (reference sequence). The trim removed 2 bases at V and 4 bases at J, leaving 6 bases unmatched. The CDR3 is 15 amino acids. For the CDR3, the DNA is TGTGCCAGCAGTTTAATGCCTAGCGGGATTTACGAGCAGTACTTC. Translated, it gives CASSLMPSGIYEQYF.

A single count supports this clone. The CDR3 sequence: CASSEVAVAHEQYF. The CDR3 DNA sequence: TGTGCCAGCAGTGAAGTTGCGGTAGCCCACGAGCAGTACTTC. V is TRBV6-1 and J is TRBJ2-7; D gene ambiguous. V shed 1 base and J shed 5 bases, with 12 bases lying between them. The CDR3 is 14 residues long. Germline V lookup: CDR1 MNHNS, CDR2 SASEGT.

As regards this clone: Other DNA sequences of this sample code for an identical CDR3. The V call is TRBV7-8, the J call TRBJ2-7, with 8 bases fitting TRBD2. Germline CDR1 SGHVS, CDR2 FQNEAQ. This CDR3 is 15 amino acids long. The trim removed 1 base at V and 2 bases at J, leaving 4 bases unmatched. The CDR3 DNA reads TGTGCCAGCAGCTTAGGGTCAGCGGGAGCCTACGAGCAGTACTTC. Amino acid sequence: CASSLGSAGAYEQYF.

The chain couples TRBV28 to TRBJ1-1; D call uncertain. Trimming removed 2 bases from V and 5 bases from J, with 0 bases in between. CDR3 length: 10 residues. Germline CDR1 is MDHEN and CDR2 is SYDVKM. The CDR3 bases are TGTGCCAGCAGTTTAACTGAAGCTTTCTTT. This encodes CASSLTEAFF.

With respect to this clone: Other DNA sequences of this sample code for an identical CDR3. CDR3 DNA: TGTGCCAGCAGCCTCTACGAGCAGTACTTC. Translation gives CASSLYEQYF. V usage is TRBV28 and J usage is TRBJ2-7; D not certain. CDR1 is MDHEN, CDR2 SYDVKM, per germline. The V end lost 6 bases, the J end lost 3 bases, and 3 bases lay between the germline ends. CDR3 length: 10 residues.

The chain combines TRBV4-3 with TRBJ2-3, with D perhaps TRBD1 or TRBD2 (5 bases each). V lost 4 bases to trimming and J lost 3 bases, with 14 bases between them. The CDR3 is made up of 15 amino acids. CDR1 and CDR2 from the germline V gene are LGHNA and YSLEER. The CDR3 loop is CASSRLMGETDTQYF. DNA for the CDR3: TGCGCCAGCAGCCGCCTTATGGGGGAGACAGATACGCAGTATTTT.

The chain links TRBV9 to TRBJ1-2, with TRBD1 as a possible D gene (5 bases). Germline V gives CDR1 SGDLS, CDR2 YYNGEE. CDR3 length: 13 residues. The V end was cut by 3 bases, the J end by 8 bases, with 14 bases between. The CDR3 nucleotides read TGTGCCAGCAGCGGAGGGACGAGTAGGGGCTACACCTTC. The encoded protein is CASSGGTSRGYTF.

The gene calls are TRBV4-3 and TRBJ2-1, with 8 bases aligning to TRBD2. Germline CDR1 is LGHNA and CDR2 is YSLEER. Unmatched junction bases numbered 10, after V lost 1 base and J lost 8 bases. The CDR3 has 16 residues. DNA for the CDR3: TGCGCCAGCAGCCAAGTCCCCCGGGAGGGCCATCATGAGCAGTTCTTC. Translated, it gives CASSQVPREGHHEQFF.

In its sample, this clone was seen once. The rearrangement uses TRBV2 and TRBJ2-1; D may be TRBD2 (7 bases). This CDR3 is built from 15 residues. Germline V CDR1 and CDR2: SNHLY, FYNNEI. The V gene lost 8 bases and the J gene lost 4 bases, with 18 bases spanning the gap. As DNA, the CDR3 is TGTGCCAGCCTCCCCGGGGGGCTAGGGTACAATGAGCAGTTCTTC. It is translated as CASLPGGLGYNEQFF.

V and J are TRBV28 and TRBJ1-1; D possibly corresponds to TRBD1 (5 bases). The CDR3 is 15 amino acids. Looked up from germline, CDR1 is MDHEN and CDR2 is SYDVKM. Trimming removed 4 bases at V and 1 base at J, with 13 bases between. CDR3 coding DNA: TGTGCCAGCAGTTCACGGACAATTTGGAACACTGAAGCTTTCTTT. Its translation: CASSSRTIWNTEAFF. The full variable domain, completed using reference TRBV28 and TRBJ1-1, is DVKVTQSSRYLVKRTGEKVFLECVQDMDHENMFWYRQDPGLGLRLIYFSYDVKMKEKGDIPEGYSVSREKKERFSLILESASTNQTSMYLCASSSRTIWNTEAFFGQGTRLTVV.

Note on this clone: In the same sample, other DNA sequences code for this CDR3. The CDR3, as DNA: TGTGCCAGCAGTTTGGCAGCCACTGAAGCTTTCTTT. This sequence encodes CASSLAATEAFF. V is TRBV28 and J is TRBJ1-1; no definite D call. Trimming removed 3 bases at V and 4 bases at J, with 6 bases between. The CDR3 has 12 amino acids. Germline lookup yields CDR1 MDHEN and CDR2 SYDVKM.

The chain carries TRBV11-2 and TRBJ2-3; TRBD1 matches at 7 bases. This CDR3 is built from 17 residues. Germline CDR1 is SGHAT and CDR2 is FQNNGV. V shed 5 bases and J 2 bases; nucleotides not matched to a gene: 13. The CDR3 nucleotides read TGTGCCAGCAGCGACGAGACAGGGACCAGAAACACAGATACGCAGTATTTT. Translated: CASSDETGTRNTDTQYF.

The chain couples TRBV2 to TRBJ2-5, with no clear D. With 1 base removed from V and 5 bases from J, the gap between germline ends came to 11 bases. There are 14 residues in the CDR3. Germline V gene sequence: CDR1 SNHLY, CDR2 FYNNEI. The CDR3 DNA reads TGTGCCAGCAGTGAAGGCCACGGTTTGGAGACCCAGTACTTC. It encodes CASSEGHGLETQYF.

The chain uses TRBV19 and TRBJ2-7, with 7 bases fitting TRBD1. The V segment lost 5 bases and the J segment 0 bases; nucleotides outside the gene matches: 13. CDR3 length: 17 amino acids. Germline V lookup: CDR1 LNHDA, CDR2 SQIVND (reference sequence). CDR3 sequence (DNA): TGTGCCAGTAGTCGGCCTTCGAGGGGGCTAAGCTCCTACGAGCAGTACTTC. Protein sequence: CASSRPSRGLSSYEQYF.